This entry features one T cell receptor (beta chain) sequence. The method was immunoSEQ multiplex PCR; TCRdb's version includes in-frame clones alone and lacks a portion of them. The repertoire has about 200,000 clones, approximately 86% of them found once; the top ten carry 3% to 4%. The length of the CDR3 is 16 residues. CDR1 and CDR2 (germline): MGHRA, YSYEKL. The V end lost 1 base, the J end lost 8 bases, and 20 bases lay between the germline ends. The data were taken from a study of blood T cell repertoires in COVID-19. This clonotype was obtained from a woman between 40 and 50 years old with acute COVID-19. V and J are TRBV4-1 and TRBJ1-2; no definite D call. Sample: PBMCs or T cells enriched from blood (not recorded which). The CDR3 nucleotides are TGCGCCAGCAGCCAAGCCGCGCAGTGGGGAGGTGAAGGCTACACCTTC. Translated: CASSQAAQWGGEGYTF.